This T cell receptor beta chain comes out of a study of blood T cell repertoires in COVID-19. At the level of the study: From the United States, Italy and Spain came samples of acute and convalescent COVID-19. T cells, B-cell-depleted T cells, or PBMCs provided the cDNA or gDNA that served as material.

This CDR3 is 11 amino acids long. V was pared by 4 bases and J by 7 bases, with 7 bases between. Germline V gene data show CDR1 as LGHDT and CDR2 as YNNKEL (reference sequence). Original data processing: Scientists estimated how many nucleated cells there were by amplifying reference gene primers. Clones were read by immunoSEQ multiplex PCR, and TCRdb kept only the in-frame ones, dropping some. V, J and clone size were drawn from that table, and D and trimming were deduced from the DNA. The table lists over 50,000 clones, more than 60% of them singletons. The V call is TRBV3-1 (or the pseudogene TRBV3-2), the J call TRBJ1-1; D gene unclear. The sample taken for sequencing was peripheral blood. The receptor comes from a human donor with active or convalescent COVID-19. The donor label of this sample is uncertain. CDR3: CASSLNGEAFF. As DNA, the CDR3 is TGTGCCAGCAGCCTAAACGGTGAAGCTTTCTTT.